The next 3 T cell receptor beta chains were all read from a single sample in a study of cytomegalovirus exposure and HLA in healthy donors. Researchers ran the PCR with 60 Vbeta and 13 Jbeta primers. Clones were read by immunoSEQ multiplex PCR, and TCRdb kept only the in-frame ones, dropping some. The table has around 150,000 clones, almost 80% seen once. The sample consisted of PBMCs. The receptors derive from a man over 45 in good health and CMV-seropositive.

About this clone: The identical CDR3 is also encoded by other nucleotide sequences in the sample. The chain joins TRBV7-9 to TRBJ1-1, with D maybe TRBD1 (5 bases). CDR1 and CDR2 (germline): SEHNR, FQNEAQ (reference sequence). This CDR3 comprises 13 residues. V lost 2 bases, J lost 1 base, and 5 bases lay in between. The chain's CDR3 is CASSLQGNTEAFF. Here the CDR3 DNA reads TGTGCCAGCAGCTTACAGGGGAACACTGAAGCTTTCTTT. Full variable domain (missing parts from reference TRBV7-9 and TRBJ1-1): DTGVSQNPRHKITKRGQNVTFRCDPISEHNRLYWYRQTLGQGPEFLTYFQNEAQLEKSRLLSDRFSAERPKGSFSTLEIQRTEQGDSAMYLCASSLQGNTEAFFGQGTRLTVV.

The chain employs TRBV14 and TRBJ1-5; 8 bases map to TRBD1. CDR1 SGHDN and CDR2 FVKESK come from the germline V gene. The CDR3 extends over 16 amino acids. Losses at the gene ends were 5 bases for V and 2 bases for J; bases not matched to a gene: 8. CDR3 amino acids: CASSNRTGFGNQPQHF. CDR3 sequence (DNA): TGTGCCAGCAGCAATAGGACAGGGTTCGGCAATCAGCCCCAGCATTTT.

The chain couples TRBV19 to TRBJ1-5, with TRBD1 identical over 12 bases. There are 16 residues in the CDR3. Germline CDR1 LNHDA, CDR2 SQIVND (reference sequence). Trimming cost V 6 bases and J 4 bases; bases outside gene matches: 7. The CDR3 DNA is TGTGCCAGTAGAGCCGGGACAGGGGGCAGGAATCAGCCCCAGCATTTT. It encodes CASRAGTGGRNQPQHF.